This T cell receptor beta chain came from a study of blood T cell repertoires in COVID-19. The ends lost 2 bases at V and 2 bases at J; junction bases unmatched: 5. Germline loops: CDR1 SGHRS, CDR2 YFSETQ. The CDR3 is 16 amino acids. The table came from immunoSEQ multiplex PCR; TCRdb's copy has only in-frame clones and leaves some out. The repertoire includes fewer than 250,000 clones, about nine tenths of them detected once, and 0.83% sits in the top ten. The receptor comes from a man younger than 45 with COVID-19, enrolled during active disease. Specimen: peripheral blood. V gene TRBV5-1 combines with J gene TRBJ2-5; 11 bases match TRBD2. Written as DNA, the CDR3 is TGCGCCAGCAGCTTTCAAGGGACTAGCGGACAAGAGACCCAGTACTTC. Translated: CASSFQGTSGQETQYF. Variable domain in full (rest from reference TRBV5-1 and TRBJ2-5): KAGVTQTPRYLIKTRGQQVTLSCSPISGHRSVSWYQQTPGQGLQFLFEYFSETQRNKGNFPGRFSGRQFSNSRSEMNVSTLELGDSALYLCASSFQGTSGQETQYFGPGTRLLVL.